Each of the 12 T cell receptor beta chains below was sequenced from the same sample in a study of T cells in women clearing cervical HPV infection. Using immunoSEQ multiplex PCR, the repertoire was profiled, and TCRdb retains in-frame clones only, with some absent. The sample totals tens of thousands of clones; its top ten clones hold roughly 8.4%. Material: blood buffy coat. The receptor set was obtained from a woman between 18 and 70 years old with a cervical HPV16 infection that either progressed to CIN3+ or cleared (not recorded which).

A word on this clone: The CDR3 goes on 3 residues after the read ends, and that part is filled in from the germline J gene. The chain joins TRBV7-9 to TRBJ2-3, with 8 bases matching TRBD1. The CDR3 is made up of 15 amino acids. The V gene's germline CDR1 is SEHNR and CDR2 FQNEAQ (reference sequence). The covered CDR3 bases are TGTGCCAGCAGCCCCCGATGGACAGGGTATCAGCCG. This encodes CASSPRWTGYQP. The full CDR3 protein is CASSPRWTGYQPQYF.

A word on this clone: The DNA ends 3 residues before the CDR3 does, and the rest of the CDR3 is filled in from the germline J gene. This chain joins TRBV7-2 and TRBJ1-5, with 8 bases fitting TRBD1. Germline CDR1 and CDR2: SGHTA and FQGNSA. The CDR3 length is 15 residues. V was pared by 1 base and J by 4 bases, with 3 bases of the junction left unmatched. CDR3 amino acids: CASSLGTGYNQPQHF. The sequenced CDR3 bases are TGTGCCAGCAGCTTAGGGACAGGGTATAATCAGCCC.

Notes on this clone: The CDR3 is cut off 3 residues early in the read; its end comes from the germline J gene. The chain recombines TRBV7-7 with TRBJ2-3; D may be TRBD1 (6 bases). This CDR3 has 14 amino acids. Germline assignment: CDR1 SSHAT and CDR2 FNYEAQ (reference sequence). The covered CDR3 bases are TGTGCCAGCAGCTTAGGCAGGGGACAAGAGACG. Translation gives CASSLGRGQET. In full, the CDR3 is CASSLGRGQETQYF.

In the case of this clone: The read terminates 3 residues before the CDR3 end, so the remaining end is supplied by the germline J gene. The rearrangement joins TRBV2 to TRBJ2-5, with 7 bases identical to TRBD1. The J segment lost 6 bases and the V segment lost 3 bases, leaving 7 bases of the junction unmatched. In germline, CDR1 is SNHLY, CDR2 FYNNEI. The CDR3 loop spans 14 amino acids. The CDR3 DNA, read in part, is TGTGCCAGCAGTGAGAACAGGGGCGGGCAGACC. Its protein product is CASSENRGGQT. In full, the CDR3 reads CASSENRGGQTQYF.

As regards this clone: The CDR3 goes on 3 residues after the read ends, and that part is filled in from the germline J gene. The chain combines TRBV18 with TRBJ2-7; 11 bases are a match to TRBD1. The CDR3 runs 15 residues. Germline V gene lookup returns CDR1 KGHSH and CDR2 LQKENI. The V and J ends lost 3 bases and 6 bases, in that order; junction bases with no gene match: 7. The CDR3 bases that were read are TGTGCCAGCTCACCCCGGGACAGGGGGTCGGGCGAG. Translating gives CASSPRDRGSGE. The whole CDR3 sequence reads CASSPRDRGSGEQYF.

About this clone itself: The CDR3 end falls 3 residues outside the read, so it is completed with the germline J gene. Other DNA sequences in the sample encode the same CDR3. This chain uses TRBV6-2 or TRBV6-3 with TRBJ1-2, with D possibly being TRBD1 (6 bases). Germline CDR1 and CDR2: MNHEY and SVGEGT. V was pared by 6 bases and J by 4 bases, with 18 bases between. CDR3 length: 15 amino acids. The CDR3 bases that were read are TGTGCCAGCAGATCACTGGGGGGGCGGACCTATGGC. As protein: CASRSLGGRTYG. The whole CDR3 is CASRSLGGRTYGYTF.

On this clone: Sequencing ends 3 residues short of the CDR3 end; the germline J gene provides the rest. The chain combines TRBV19 with TRBJ1-1; 8 bases map to TRBD1. Germline V CDR1 and CDR2: LNHDA, SQIVND (reference sequence). The CDR3 totals 13 residues. CDR3 region: CASRTGEGTRAFF. CDR3 bases read: TGTGCCAGTAGGACAGGGGAGGGCACTAGA.

For this clone: The read gets to within 3 residues of the CDR3 end, and the germline J gene fills in the rest. This chain joins TRBV19 and TRBJ2-5; TRBD1 agrees at 9 bases. V lost 4 bases and J lost 4; bases outside the gene matches: 4. Germline values: CDR1 LNHDA, CDR2 SQIVND (reference sequence). The length of the CDR3 is 14 residues. CDR3 in amino acids: CASSTGTGIETQYF. Partial CDR3 DNA: TGTGCCAGTAGTACCGGGACAGGGATAGAGACC. Filled out from reference TRBV19 and TRBJ2-5, the complete variable domain reads DGGITQSPKYLFRKEGQNVTLSCEQNLNHDAMYWYRQDPGQGLRLIYYSQIVNDFQKGDIAEGYSVSREKKESFPLTVTSAQKNPTAFYLCASSTGTGIETQYFGPGTRLLVL.

A note on this clone: From the germline J gene comes the end of the CDR3, since the read stops 3 residues before it. The genes are TRBV11-2 and TRBJ2-2, with TRBD1 matching over 9 bases. The CDR3 totals 15 residues. Germline values: CDR1 SGHAT, CDR2 FQNNGV. CDR3 bases read: TGTGCCAGCAGCAGCGACAGGGGGACTAATGAAAAG. Protein: CASSSDRGTNEK. The complete CDR3 sequence is CASSSDRGTNEKLFF.

As concerns this clone: The DNA ends 3 residues before the CDR3 does, and the rest of the CDR3 is filled in from the germline J gene. The chain couples TRBV7-3 to TRBJ2-1; TRBD1 matches at 7 bases. Germline V gene lookup returns CDR1 SGHTA and CDR2 FQGTGA. Unmatched junction bases numbered 7, after V lost 5 bases and J lost 6 bases. CDR3 size: 14 residues. The CDR3 DNA, read in part, is TGTGCCAGCAGCCCGTCGACAGGGCGCAATGAG. Amino acid sequence: CASSPSTGRNE. The full CDR3 reads CASSPSTGRNEQFF.

Concerning this clone itself: Sequencing ends 3 residues short of the CDR3 end; the germline J gene provides the rest. This chain joins TRBV7-3 and TRBJ2-2; maybe TRBD2 (6 bases). Looked up from germline, CDR1 is SGHTA and CDR2 is FQGTGA. CDR3 length equals 15 residues. The part of the CDR3 DNA that was read is TGTGCCAGCAGCTTACAGGGAGGTTATAATTCACCG. Amino acids: CASSLQGGYNSP. The full CDR3 protein is CASSLQGGYNSPLFF.

Points on this clone: The CDR3 end falls 3 residues outside the read, so it is completed with the germline J gene. J is TRBJ2-7 and V is TRBV13; possibly TRBD1 for D (6 bases). The CDR3 has 14 residues. Germline V gene lookup returns CDR1 PRHDT and CDR2 FYEKMQ (reference sequence). The germline V and J ends were trimmed by 5 bases and 3 bases, with 14 bases remaining between them. The CDR3 DNA, read in part, is TGTGCCAGCAGCAACAGGGTAACGATCTACGAG. This encodes CASSNRVTIYE. The entire CDR3 reads CASSNRVTIYEQYF.